The 2 T cell receptor beta chains below were found in one sample sequenced in a study of T-cell reconstitution after alpha-beta-depleted transplantation in children. During its preparation, the TCRbeta library received unique molecular identifiers. TCRdb re-analysed the PCR reads in MiXCR, keeping a single row per CDR3 protein. Of about 160,000 distinct CDR3 sequences detected, 11% appear once; the ten largest clones hold around 14%. This sample comprised PBMCs, obtained before TCRalphabeta/CD19-depleted stem cell transplant. These receptors originate from a boy aged 2 to 10 with acute myeloid leukemia, due to receive a stem cell transplant.

This clonotype was observed at least ten times. The rearrangement joins TRBV12-3 or TRBV12-4 to TRBJ2-2; a weak D match, TRBD2 (6 bases). This CDR3 region has 16 residues. V was trimmed by 3 bases and J by 3 bases, leaving 14 bases between them. CDR3 in amino acids: CASSFVVAGYTGELFF. In DNA form, the CDR3 reads TGTGCCAGCAGTTTTGTAGTGGCGGGGTACACCGGGGAGCTGTTTTTT.

This clonotype has ten or more counts. V and J are TRBV3-1 and TRBJ2-3; TRBD2 is a possible D gene (6 bases). V lost 4 bases to trimming and J lost 0 bases, with 11 bases between them. This CDR3 contains 15 residues. Per the germline V gene, CDR1 is LGHDT and CDR2 is YNNKEL (reference sequence). The CDR3, as DNA: TGTGCCAGCAGCCGGGACTTGAGGAGCACAGATACGCAGTATTTT. Its translation is CASSRDLRSTDTQYF.